This note documents a single T cell receptor beta chain sequence. Its antigen is not identified. These data belong to a study of radiotherapy plus CTLA-4 blockade in lung cancer. Overall study findings and caveats: Early blood T cell clone dynamics, with interferon-beta, were reported to best predict response. An expansion of tumor-derived TCR clones occurred in blood after radiotherapy plus ipilimumab.

Sequencing was performed with immunoSEQ multiplex PCR; in TCRdb, only in-frame clones are kept and a portion is missing. Of 60,000 to 70,000 clones in the sample, around three quarters were seen once. Trimming left V 4 bases short and J 0 bases short, with 8 bases between. The CDR3 length is 14 residues. CDR1 is SGHRS, CDR2 YFSETQ, per germline. The genes are TRBV5-1 and TRBJ2-1; D is uncertain. The material sequenced was peripheral blood, taken from a patient treated with radiotherapy plus ipilimumab. This TCR was recovered from a human donor with non-small cell lung cancer who had a complete response to radiotherapy plus ipilimumab. CDR3 DNA sequence: TGCGCCAGCAGCCCGGTGAACTCCTACAATGAGCAGTTCTTC. It specifies CASSPVNSYNEQFF.